This TCR beta chain was sequenced for a study of T cells in localized non-small cell lung cancer. The CDR3 extends over 15 amino acids. J gave up 3 bases and V 5 bases, and 7 bases lay outside the gene matches. The V gene's germline CDR1 is SGHNT and CDR2 YYREEE (reference sequence). Data came from immunoSEQ multiplex PCR; TCRdb stores just in-frame clones and leaves some out. Among about 14,000 clones listed, more than 80% were seen once. This clonotype was obtained from a female donor aged 60 or older with stage I squamous cell lung carcinoma. The specimen was peripheral blood, collected before any cancer treatment. The chain recombines TRBV5-4 with TRBJ2-7; 11 bases agree with TRBD2. Here the CDR3 DNA reads TGTGCCAGCAGTTCGGGACTAGCGGACTACTACGAGCAGTACTTC. Its translation is CASSSGLADYYEQYF.